Listed here are 7 T cell receptor beta chains from one sample, sequenced in a study of T cell changes during pregnancy in multiple sclerosis. The method was immunoSEQ multiplex PCR; TCRdb's version includes in-frame clones alone and lacks a portion of them. The sample has 40,000 to 55,000 clones, 80% to 95% seen once. Material: CD8+ T cells from peripheral blood mononuclear cells, obtained after pregnancy. These receptors all come from a female donor with multiple sclerosis, enrolled in a pregnancy study.

V and J are TRBV7-7 and TRBJ2-7; 10 bases map to TRBD1. CDR1 SSHAT and CDR2 FNYEAQ come from the germline V gene (reference sequence). The CDR3 has 15 amino acids. V was pared by 5 bases and J by 4 bases, with 8 bases of the junction left unmatched. CDR3 coding DNA: TGTGCCAGCAGCGCCGGGACAGGGGTCGGTTACGAGCAGTACTTC. Translated: CASSAGTGVGYEQYF.

The chain uses TRBV6-1 and TRBJ2-7; D is perhaps TRBD1 (6 bases). This CDR3 is built from 13 residues. Germline V lookup: CDR1 MNHNS, CDR2 SASEGT. V shed 4 bases and J shed 3 bases, with 10 bases lying between them. The CDR3 bases are TGTGCCAGCAGTGTAGACAGGATCTACGAGCAGTACTTC. It yields the protein CASSVDRIYEQYF.

The chain joins TRBV11-2 to TRBJ1-2; D is uncertain. The CDR3 sequence is 15 residues long. Germline loops: CDR1 SGHAT, CDR2 FQNNGV. The germline V and J ends were trimmed by 5 bases and 8 bases, with 21 bases remaining between them. Here the CDR3 DNA reads TGTGCCAGCAGCCCCTCCTTCGTGGGGAGAGAAGGCTACACCTTC. Translating it yields CASSPSFVGREGYTF.

The chain has TRBV6-5 and TRBJ2-7, with D tentatively TRBD2 (6 bases). This CDR3 contains 14 residues. The germline V gene encodes CDR1 MNHEY and CDR2 SVGAGI. With 6 bases removed from V and 4 bases from J, the gap between germline ends came to 16 bases. CDR3 region: CASSPTSQEYEQYF. CDR3 bases: TGTGCCAGCAGCCCGACTAGTCAGGAGTACGAGCAGTACTTC.

The chain joins TRBV18 to TRBJ1-2; no clear D gene. Germline assignment: CDR1 KGHSH and CDR2 LQKENI. This CDR3 is 14 amino acids long. The germline V and J ends were trimmed by 2 bases and 3 bases, with 10 bases remaining between them. CDR3 sequence reads: CASSPGEEDYGYTF. In nucleotides, the CDR3 is TGTGCCAGCTCACCAGGGGAGGAGGACTATGGCTACACCTTC. The variable domain in full, with the rest retrieved from reference TRBV18 and TRBJ1-2, is NAGVMQNPRHLVRRRGQEARLRCSPMKGHSHVYWYRQLPEEGLKFMVYLQKENIIDESGMPKERFSAEFPKEGPSILRIQQVVRGDSAAYFCASSPGEEDYGYTFGSGTRLTVV.

The count of this clone is one. The chain uses TRBV4-1 and TRBJ2-7, with D uncertain. This CDR3 has 13 amino acids. The V gene's germline CDR1 is MGHRA and CDR2 YSYEKL. V was clipped by 1 base and J by 3 bases, with 7 bases between them. Here the CDR3 reads CASSQGTVYEQYF. In DNA, the CDR3 is TGCGCCAGCAGCCAAGGTACAGTCTACGAGCAGTACTTC.

The chain links TRBV11-2 to TRBJ2-7; TRBD1 matches at 9 bases. Germline lookup yields CDR1 SGHAT and CDR2 FQNNGV. J lost 5 bases, V lost 5 bases, and 7 bases had no gene match. The CDR3 sequence is 14 residues long. CDR3 region: CASSAGTGSNEQYF. The DNA for the CDR3 is TGTGCCAGCAGCGCCGGGACAGGGTCGAACGAGCAGTACTTC.